The TCR beta chain described here comes from a study of technical replicates of blood from a handful of donors. TCRdb's table, derived via immunoSEQ multiplex PCR, lists solely in-frame clones and lacks some. The sample includes approximately 87,000 clones, roughly 96% seen only once; the top ten take about 0.37%. J lost 2 bases, V lost 2 bases, and 5 bases had no gene match. This CDR3 comprises 15 residues. Germline CDR1 is ENHRY and CDR2 is SYGVKD. Specimen: T cells isolated from PBMCs. V is TRBV10-3 and J is TRBJ2-7, with 8 bases identical to TRBD2. The TCR comes from a human donor in good health. CDR3 protein: CAISEKKGLAYEQYF. CDR3 nucleotides: TGTGCCATCAGTGAGAAAAAGGGACTAGCCTACGAGCAGTACTTC.